This T cell receptor beta chain is drawn from a study of blood T cells in healthy people across ages. Study-wide results and caveats: Estimated diversity across one million T cells was deemed an underestimate.

Through a sample-barcoded 5' primer and a J-beta primer mix, a second PCR was run for roughly 7 to 11 cycles. The authors tagged each cDNA molecule using a template-switch adaptor with 12 random nucleotides. Each CDR3 protein is one row after TCRdb ran MiXCR on the 5' RACE reads. The sample consists of 1.5 million to 2 million distinct CDR3 sequences, roughly 50% of them appearing once. In the case of this clonotype: Its target is unknown.

This CDR3 spans 13 amino acids. Looked up from germline, CDR1 is MNHEY and CDR2 is SMNVEV (reference sequence). Those donating, healthy Caucasian individuals from Russia, were aged roughly 6 to 100. Sequencing was carried out using blood. J is TRBJ2-7 and V is TRBV27; D gene unclear. The J call may be in error: the DNA end matches TRBJ2-5 better. The sequence derives from a woman aged 40-49 years in good health. CDR3 loop: CASTSHGAETQYF. The CDR3 DNA reads as TGTGCCAGCACCTCGCACGGTGCGGAGACCCAGTACTTC.